A selection of T cell receptor beta chains follows, all from one sample in a study of cytomegalovirus exposure and HLA in healthy donors. Repertoires were generated with immunoSEQ multiplex PCR, while TCRdb's copy carries only in-frame clones and drops some. The sample lists about 150,000 clones, over 70% occurring once. The sample consisted of PBMCs. Every receptor here comes from a middle-aged man in good health and CMV-seronegative. The CDR3 runs from the conserved cysteine through the conserved F or W. Each record gives: J gene, D gene, V gene, CDR3 DNA, CDR3 protein. The D gene is left open where the match is weak.

j_call: TRBJ1-3; d_call: NA; v_call: TRBV27; cdr3_nt: TGTGCCAGCAGCCCTACAAGTGCAGGGTCTGGAAACACCATATATTTT; cdr3_aa: CASSPTSAGSGNTIYF
j_call: TRBJ2-5; d_call: TRBD1; v_call: TRBV12-5; cdr3_nt: TGTGCTAGTGGTCAAACGGGGACAGCGGAGACCCAGTACTTC; cdr3_aa: CASGQTGTAETQYF
j_call: TRBJ1-2; d_call: TRBD1; v_call: TRBV9; cdr3_nt: TGTGCCAGCAGTGAAACAGGGGGCTCCACCTTCTATGGCTACACCTTC; cdr3_aa: CASSETGGSTFYGYTF
j_call: TRBJ2-1; d_call: TRBD2; v_call: TRBV7-6; cdr3_nt: TGTGCCAGCAGCTCCACTAGCGGCGGTTTCAATGAGCAGTTCTTC; cdr3_aa: CASSSTSGGFNEQFF
j_call: TRBJ2-2; d_call: NA; v_call: TRBV7-2; cdr3_nt: TGTGCCAGCAGCAACCGCAGCGGGGAGCTGTTTTTT; cdr3_aa: CASSNRSGELFF
j_call: TRBJ1-2; d_call: NA; v_call: TRBV27; cdr3_nt: TGTGCCAGCAGCCCCTCTTACGGGTCCTATGGCTACACCTTC; cdr3_aa: CASSPSYGSYGYTF
j_call: TRBJ1-5; d_call: NA; v_call: TRBV4-1; cdr3_nt: TGCGCCAGCAGCCAAGGGAGTCTCTTGACTAATCAGCCCCAGCATTTT; cdr3_aa: CASSQGSLLTNQPQHF
j_call: TRBJ2-1; d_call: NA; v_call: TRBV19; cdr3_nt: TGTGCCAGTAGTGACGGTGGCGGGTCGACCTACAATGAGCAGTTCTTC; cdr3_aa: CASSDGGGSTYNEQFF
j_call: TRBJ2-7; d_call: TRBD2; v_call: TRBV4-3; cdr3_nt: TGCGCCAGCAGCCAAGAAGTAGCGGGAGAGTACGAGCAGTACTTC; cdr3_aa: CASSQEVAGEYEQYF
j_call: TRBJ2-5; d_call: TRBD2; v_call: TRBV2; cdr3_nt: TGTGCCAGCAGACGGGGACTAGGAGTGGTGGAGACCCAGTACTTC; cdr3_aa: CASRRGLGVVETQYF